This TCR beta chain comes out of a study of patients and donors after allogeneic stem cell transplantation. TCRdb independently ran MiXCR on the RT-PCR reads; one entry per CDR3 protein. The table records under 200,000 distinct CDR3 sequences, nearly 25% of them present only once. V lost 8 bases, J lost 3 bases, and 7 bases lay in between. The CDR3 has 11 residues. CDR1 MNHNY and CDR2 SVGAGI come from the germline V gene (reference sequence). The chain employs TRBV6-6 and TRBJ1-1; the D is unclear. This sequence was found in a human donor who was either an allogeneic HSCT recipient or a stem cell or donor lymphocyte infusion donor (not recorded which). It is not recorded whose cells these are; they may come from a transplant donor. Specimen: blood, either unsorted or a sorted T cell fraction (not recorded which). The CDR3 coding sequence is TGTGCCAGCGCCCGCTACACTGAAGCTTTCTTT. Translating it yields CASARYTEAFF.